This T cell receptor beta chain was found in a study of lymphopenia after photon versus proton radiotherapy. Study-level results: Only patients who died were analyzed for survival; proton advantage is unproven. Under photons, naive T cells and diversity fell while effector/memory populations rose. Post-nadir diversity loss with photons came from oligoclonal expansion, particularly CD8+ Temra cells. A bigger post-nadir fall in TCR diversity correlated inversely with survival time in deceased patients.

With regard to this clone: Its antigen is still unknown.

The assay was immunoSEQ multiplex PCR, and TCRdb's table has in-frame clones only and misses some. The repertoire holds about 35,000 clones, with roughly 92% as singletons. This CDR3 comprises 14 residues. CDR1 is SGHRS and CDR2 is YFSETQ in the germline V gene. V dropped 3 bases and J dropped 4; count of bases not matched to a gene: 4. The clonotype was recovered from a man aged 60 to 69 with cholangiocarcinoma. Sequenced material: peripheral blood, taken from a patient treated with photon-based radiotherapy. This sequence joins TRBV5-1 and TRBJ2-3; TRBD1 agrees at 8 bases. CDR3 in DNA: TGCGCCAGCAGCTCCGGACAGGGATCAGATACGCAGTATTTT. Protein product: CASSSGQGSDTQYF.